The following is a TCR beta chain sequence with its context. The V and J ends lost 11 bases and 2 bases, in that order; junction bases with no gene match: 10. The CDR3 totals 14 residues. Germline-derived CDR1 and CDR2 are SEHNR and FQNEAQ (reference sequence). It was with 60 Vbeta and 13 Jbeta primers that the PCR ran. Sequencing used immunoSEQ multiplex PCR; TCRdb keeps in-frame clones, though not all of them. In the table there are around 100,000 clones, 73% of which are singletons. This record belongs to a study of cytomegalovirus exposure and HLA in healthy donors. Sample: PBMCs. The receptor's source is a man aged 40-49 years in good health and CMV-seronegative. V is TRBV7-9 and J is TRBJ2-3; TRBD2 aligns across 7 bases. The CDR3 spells CAPGGAGNTDTQYF. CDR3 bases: TGTGCCCCGGGCGGAGCGGGGAACACAGATACGCAGTATTTT.